The sequence of this T cell receptor (beta chain) was determined in a study of cytomegalovirus exposure and HLA in healthy donors. Study observations and caveats: In an earlier analysis, in some 540 donors, most V segments appeared productive either ~87% or ~30% of the time. Common viral pathogens seemed, in a later analysis, to connect with several of the most significant clusters. Available immune exposure information was restricted to CMV serostatus only.

This clone has only one observation. Its antigen is not identified. This CDR3 has 16 amino acids. Germline V CDR1 and CDR2: SGHNT, YENEEA. The trim removed 6 bases at V and 1 base at J, leaving 9 bases unmatched. A multiplex PCR was run with 60 Vbeta primers and 13 Jbeta primers. TCRdb's copy holds only in-frame clones and misses some; the assay was immunoSEQ multiplex PCR. This sample has some 120,000 clones; 81% occur once, and the top ten carry around 0.99%. V and J are TRBV11-3 and TRBJ1-1, with 9 bases aligning to TRBD1. The source of this sequence is a woman aged 30 to 39 in good health and CMV-seronegative. The sample was PBMCs. CDR3 DNA: TGTGCCAGCAGAGACACAGGGGGCTCGGGGAACACTGAAGCTTTCTTT. This encodes CASRDTGGSGNTEAFF.